The rows below give T cell receptor beta chains drawn from one sample of a study of blood T cells in healthy people across ages. TCRdb reprocessed the 5' RACE reads via MiXCR and lists one record per CDR3 protein. The sample yields approximately 1,000,000 distinct CDR3 sequences, 35% to 55% seen once. The sample consisted of blood. The receptors come from a woman aged 55 to 70 in good health. The CDR3 runs from the conserved cysteine through the conserved F or W. D genes are given only for firm matches. Size tells how often a clone was seen (once, few, many) or the class of an expanded clone, and some rows leave it out.

NA	TRBV20-1	TRBJ2-1	TRBD2	CSARASGSNEQFF	TGCAGTGCTAGGGCTAGCGGGAGCAATGAGCAGTTCTTC
NA	TRBV27	TRBJ2-1	TRBD1	CASSLGQALRYNEQFF	TGTGCCAGCAGTTTGGGACAGGCCCTACGATACAATGAGCAGTTCTTC
NA	TRBV20-1	TRBJ2-1	TRBD2	CSAPTRLAVYNEQFF	TGCAGTGCCCCAACAAGACTAGCGGTTTACAATGAGCAGTTCTTC
many	TRBV4-2	TRBJ2-5	TRBD1	CASSQGTGEIQETQYF	TGTGCCAGCAGCCAAGGGACAGGGGAAATCCAAGAGACCCAGTACTTC
NA	TRBV3-1	TRBJ1-1	NA	CASSRGTVQGVGEAFF	TGTGCCAGCAGTCGGGGCACTGTCCAGGGCGTGGGTGAAGCTTTCTTT
NA	TRBV6-1	TRBJ2-1	NA	CASSTNQGINEQFF	TGTGCCAGCAGCACCAACCAGGGTATCAATGAGCAGTTCTTC
NA	TRBV6-2/TRBV6-3	TRBJ2-7	TRBD2	CASTPPVAGGHEQYF	TGTGCCAGCACCCCACCCGTAGCGGGAGGGCACGAGCAGTACTTC
few	TRBV27	TRBJ1-2	TRBD1	CASSPGTGGLGYGYTF	TGTGCCAGCAGTCCCGGGACAGGGGGCCTGGGCTATGGCTACACCTTC
NA	TRBV25-1	TRBJ2-2	TRBD1	CASSEWGQGSGHTGELFF	TGTGCCAGCAGTGAATGGGGACAGGGGTCCGGACACACCGGGGAGCTGTTTTTT
NA	TRBV6-2/TRBV6-3	TRBJ1-2	TRBD1	CASSYPIWDSYYGYTF	TGTGCCAGCAGTTACCCCATTTGGGACAGTTACTATGGCTACACCTTC
NA	TRBV2	TRBJ2-5	NA	CASKGRTGQETQYF	TGTGCCAGCAAGGGGCGGACGGGCCAAGAGACCCAGTACTTC
NA	TRBV27	TRBJ2-7	TRBD2	CASSPSGGAVVYEQYF	TGTGCCAGCAGTCCATCGGGGGGGGCGGTAGTCTACGAGCAGTACTTC
NA	TRBV5-6	TRBJ2-5	NA	CASSNSRRGALQETQYF	TGTGCCAGCAGCAATAGTCGCAGAGGGGCCCTCCAAGAGACCCAGTACTTC
NA	TRBV21-1	TRBJ1-5	NA	CASSKELVTGVPGPQHF	TGTGCCAGCAGCAAGGAGTTAGTGACAGGGGTTCCCGGGCCCCAGCATTTT
once	TRBV6-1	TRBJ2-5	NA	CASSEPGQWEAQYF	TGTGCCAGCAGTGAACCGGGTCAATGGGAGGCCCAGTACTTC
NA	TRBV6-5	TRBJ1-5	TRBD1	CASSRTGSEDNQPQHF	TGTGCCAGCAGTAGGACAGGGTCTGAGGACAATCAGCCCCAGCATTTT
NA	TRBV2	TRBJ2-1	NA	CASSGNSRNEQFF	TGTGCCAGCAGTGGTAATAGCAGAAATGAGCAGTTCTTC
NA	TRBV2	TRBJ2-3	TRBD2	CASSEGGRGTDTQYF	TGTGCCAGCAGTGAAGGCGGGAGGGGAACAGATACGCAGTATTTT
NA	TRBV20-1	TRBJ1-4	TRBD1	CSAPDRDEKLFF	TGCAGTGCTCCAGACAGGGATGAAAAACTGTTTTTT
NA	TRBV6-2/TRBV6-3	TRBJ1-1	TRBD1	CASRPSRTGTVNTEAFF	TGTGCCAGCAGACCCAGCCGGACAGGGACCGTGAACACTGAAGCTTTCTTT
NA	TRBV25-1	TRBJ2-1	NA	CASSRLYNEQFF	TGTGCCAGCAGTAGATTATACAATGAGCAGTTCTTC
NA	TRBV6-1	TRBJ1-2	TRBD1	CAIAGQNYGYTF	TGTGCCATCGCGGGACAGAACTATGGCTACACCTTC
NA	TRBV20-1	TRBJ1-2	NA	CSARGDLANYGYTF	TGCAGTGCTAGGGGGGACCTAGCTAACTATGGCTACACCTTC
NA	TRBV6-6	TRBJ2-1	NA	CASSYGRQSSSYNEQFF	TGTGCCAGCAGTTACGGTAGGCAGTCGAGCTCCTACAATGAGCAGTTCTTC
few	TRBV15	TRBJ2-5	TRBD2	CATTVREGGRETQYF	TGTGCCACCACTGTCAGGGAGGGCGGGAGAGAGACCCAGTACTTC
few	TRBV3-1	TRBJ2-7	NA	CASGWTGANYEQYF	TGTGCCAGCGGGTGGACGGGAGCCAACTACGAGCAGTACTTC
few	TRBV9	TRBJ2-7	NA	CASSGRDPLYEQYF	TGTGCCAGCAGCGGTAGGGACCCCCTTTACGAGCAGTACTTC
NA	TRBV3-1	TRBJ2-7	NA	CASSPFRSLFSYEQYF	TGTGCCAGCAGCCCATTCAGATCCTTATTCTCCTACGAGCAGTACTTC
few	TRBV6-5	TRBJ2-7	NA	CASSYLGGRSSYEQYF	TGTGCCAGCAGTTACCTCGGCGGGCGGAGCTCCTACGAGCAGTACTTC